The T cell receptor (beta chain) under discussion was sequenced for a study of blood T cell repertoires in COVID-19. Study-level information: The study drew acute and convalescent COVID-19 samples from the United States, Italy and Spain. The analysed material was cDNA or gDNA that came from T cells, B-cell-depleted T cells, or PBMCs.

The V gene's germline CDR1 is SGHNT and CDR2 YYREEE (reference sequence). V was trimmed by 0 bases and J by 4 bases, leaving 14 bases between them. The length of the CDR3 is 16 residues. In the source study's methods: How many nucleated cells were present was estimated from reference gene primer amplification. Assay used: immunoSEQ multiplex PCR; TCRdb lists only in-frame clones, some missing. V and J calls and clone size are given by that table; D and trimming were obtained from the DNA. The sample includes hundreds of thousands of clones, around 86% of them seen just once. The chain joins TRBV5-4 to TRBJ1-5; TRBD1 might be the D (6 bases). The clonotype was recovered from a woman aged 55-70 years who had recovered from COVID-19. Sequencing was carried out using peripheral blood. DNA for the CDR3: TGTGCCAGCAGCTTGGGAGGGGACACCTTGAATCAGCCCCAGCATTTT. Its protein product is CASSLGGDTLNQPQHF.